The source of this T cell receptor (beta chain) is a study of T cells after yellow fever vaccination. Study-wide findings and caveats: Sorted memory subsets on day 0 showed almost all vaccine-responding clonotypes to be undetectable.

This CDR3 contains 11 residues. Looked up from germline, CDR1 is SGHRS and CDR2 is YFSETQ. The V gene lost 0 bases and the J gene lost 8 bases, with 5 bases spanning the gap. TCRdb redid the calling of the 5' RACE reads with MiXCR, one entry per CDR3 protein. This sample has tens of thousands of distinct CDR3 sequences; approximately 6% occur once, and the top ten carry roughly 25%. J is TRBJ1-2 and V is TRBV5-1; the D gene is possibly TRBD1 (5 bases). This sequence was found in a man aged 30 to 39 who received the YFV17D yellow fever vaccine. Specimen: PBMCs, either bulk or a sorted T-cell subset (CD4+, CD8+, memory, or dextramer-sorted; not recorded which), collected on the day of the yellow fever booster vaccination. In nucleotides, the CDR3 is TGCGCCAGCAGCTTGGGGGGCGGCTACACCTTC. It encodes CASSLGGGYTF.